This T cell receptor (beta chain) was documented in a study of beta chain features in type 1 diabetes. Expressed TCRB transcripts were sequenced because the isolated RNA had all been reverse transcribed beforehand. Sequencing used immunoSEQ multiplex PCR; TCRdb keeps in-frame clones, though not all of them. The data hold about 700,000 clones, with 10% to 15% observed a single time. Study-level points and caveats: When Type 1 diabetes patients were examined, their TCRB CDR3s proved moderately but significantly shorter in all four CD4+ subsets.

V lost 1 base, J lost 3 bases, and 10 bases lay in between. This CDR3 contains 14 residues. Germline V gives CDR1 KGHSH, CDR2 LQKENI. This clone was seen a handful of times. No antigen is known for it. Other nucleotide sequences from this sample produce the same CDR3. Material for sequencing was naive CD4+ T cells from blood. This chain uses TRBV18 with TRBJ2-7; either TRBD1 or TRBD2 may fit D (5 bases each). The receptor's source is a man between 18 and 35 years old with type 1 diabetes. The CDR3 sequence is CASSPRDRSYEQYF. The CDR3 DNA reads TGTGCCAGCTCACCACGGGACCGGAGCTACGAGCAGTACTTC.